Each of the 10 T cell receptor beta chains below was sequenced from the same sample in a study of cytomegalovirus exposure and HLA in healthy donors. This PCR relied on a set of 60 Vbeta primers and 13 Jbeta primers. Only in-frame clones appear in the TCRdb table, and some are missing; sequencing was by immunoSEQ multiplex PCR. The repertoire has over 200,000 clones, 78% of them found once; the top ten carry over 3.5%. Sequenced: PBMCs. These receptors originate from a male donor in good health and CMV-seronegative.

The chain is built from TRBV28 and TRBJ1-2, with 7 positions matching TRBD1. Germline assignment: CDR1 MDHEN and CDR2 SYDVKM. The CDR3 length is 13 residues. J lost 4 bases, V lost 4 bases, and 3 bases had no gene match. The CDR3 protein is CASSSGGIYGYTF. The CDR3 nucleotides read TGTGCCAGCAGTTCAGGGGGGATCTATGGCTACACCTTC.

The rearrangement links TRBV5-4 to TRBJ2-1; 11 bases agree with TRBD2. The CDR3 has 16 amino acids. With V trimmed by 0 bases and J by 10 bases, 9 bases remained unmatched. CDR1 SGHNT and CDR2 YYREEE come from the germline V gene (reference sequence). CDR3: CASSLAALAGVSEQFF. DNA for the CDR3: TGTGCCAGCAGCTTGGCCGCACTAGCGGGAGTTAGCGAGCAGTTCTTC.

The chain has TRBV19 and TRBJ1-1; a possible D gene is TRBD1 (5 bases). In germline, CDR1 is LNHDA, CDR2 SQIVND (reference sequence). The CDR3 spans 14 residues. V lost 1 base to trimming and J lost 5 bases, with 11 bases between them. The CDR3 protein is CASSIGGGVTEAFF. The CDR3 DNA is TGTGCCAGTAGTATAGGTGGAGGGGTGACTGAAGCTTTCTTT.

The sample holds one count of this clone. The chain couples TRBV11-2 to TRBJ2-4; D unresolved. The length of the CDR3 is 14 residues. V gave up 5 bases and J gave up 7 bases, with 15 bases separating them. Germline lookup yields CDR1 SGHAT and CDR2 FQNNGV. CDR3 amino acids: CASSPNSLGNIQYF. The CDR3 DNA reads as TGTGCCAGCAGCCCTAACAGTCTTGGGAACATTCAGTACTTC.

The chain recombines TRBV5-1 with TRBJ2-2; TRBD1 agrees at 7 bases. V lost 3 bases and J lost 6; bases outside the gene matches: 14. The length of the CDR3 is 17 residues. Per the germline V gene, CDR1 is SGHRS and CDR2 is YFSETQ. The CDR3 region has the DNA TGCGCCAGCAGCTCCCGGGACAGACCACCTGGGGCCGGGGAGCTGTTTTTT. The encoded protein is CASSSRDRPPGAGELFF.

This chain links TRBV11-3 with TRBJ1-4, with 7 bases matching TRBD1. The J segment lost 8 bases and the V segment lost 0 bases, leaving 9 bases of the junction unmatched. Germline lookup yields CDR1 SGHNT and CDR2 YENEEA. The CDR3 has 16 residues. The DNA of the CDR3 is TGTGCCAGCAGCTTAGACTTACAGGGGAGAGAAGAAAAACTGTTTTTT. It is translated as CASSLDLQGREEKLFF.

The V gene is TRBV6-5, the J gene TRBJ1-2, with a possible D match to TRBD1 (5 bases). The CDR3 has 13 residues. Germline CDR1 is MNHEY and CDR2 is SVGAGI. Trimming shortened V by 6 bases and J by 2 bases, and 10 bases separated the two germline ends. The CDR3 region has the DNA TGTGCCAGCAGCCGACAGAGAAACTATGGCTACACCTTC. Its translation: CASSRQRNYGYTF.

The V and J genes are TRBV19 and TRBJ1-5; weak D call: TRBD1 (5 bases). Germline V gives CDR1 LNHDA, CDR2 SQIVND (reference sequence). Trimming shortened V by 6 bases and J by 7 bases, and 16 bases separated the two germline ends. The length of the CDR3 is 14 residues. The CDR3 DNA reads TGTGCCAGTAGGATTGATGGGGGGTGGCAGCCCCAGCATTTT. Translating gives CASRIDGGWQPQHF. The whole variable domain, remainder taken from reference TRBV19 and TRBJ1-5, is DGGITQSPKYLFRKEGQNVTLSCEQNLNHDAMYWYRQDPGQGLRLIYYSQIVNDFQKGDIAEGYSVSREKKESFPLTVTSAQKNPTAFYLCASRIDGGWQPQHFGDGTRLSIL.

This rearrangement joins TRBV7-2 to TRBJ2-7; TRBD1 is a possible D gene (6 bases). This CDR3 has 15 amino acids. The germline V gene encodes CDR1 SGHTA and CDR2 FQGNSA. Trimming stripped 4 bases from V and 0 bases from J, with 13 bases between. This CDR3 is CASSSRTASSYEQYF. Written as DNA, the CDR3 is TGTGCCAGCAGCTCCAGGACAGCTAGCTCCTACGAGCAGTACTTC. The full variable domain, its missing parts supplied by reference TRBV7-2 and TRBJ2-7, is GAGVSQSPSNKVTEKGKDVELRCDPISGHTALYWYRQSLGQGLEFLIYFQGNSAPDKSGLPSDRFSAERTGGSVSTLTIQRTQQEDSAVYLCASSSRTASSYEQYFGPGTRLTVT.

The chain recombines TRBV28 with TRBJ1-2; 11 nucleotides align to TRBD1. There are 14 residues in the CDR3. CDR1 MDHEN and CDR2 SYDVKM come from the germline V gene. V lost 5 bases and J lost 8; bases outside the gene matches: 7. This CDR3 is CASSKDRGRRGYTF. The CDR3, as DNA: TGTGCCAGCAGTAAGGACAGGGGGCGGAGGGGCTACACCTTC.